The entry below gives a single TCR beta chain sequence along with its context. The antigen remains undetermined. This record belongs to a study of regulatory T cells in long-lasting Graves disease. Study information: The study enrolled newly diagnosed Graves' patients on antithyroid drugs under 3 months.

Both iRepertoire HTBI primers and Arm-PCR of CDR3 regions were used to build the TCR beta libraries. MiXCR was run by TCRdb on the multiplex PCR reads, yielding one entry per CDR3 protein. The data show fewer than 550,000 distinct CDR3 sequences, over 15% seen once. The time point is: newly diagnosed GD, antithyroid drugs for less than 3 months. PBMC RNA served as the TCR library source. Germline lookup yields CDR1 MNHEY and CDR2 SVGEGT. The CDR3 is 16 amino acids. General study results and limits: Persistent disease favored TRBV28, TRBJ1-2 and TRBJ2-5. Persistent patients shared more public clonotypes (about 3,000) than newly diagnosed patients (approximately 1,000).

A further study also used this sample, focusing on T cells in Graves' hyperthyroidism and ophthalmopathy.

This clonotype was obtained from a woman younger than 35 with Graves disease. This specimen consisted of peripheral blood mononuclear cells (PBMCs), obtained at new diagnosis, from a patient treated with antithyroid drugs. The gene calls are TRBV6-2 or TRBV6-3 and TRBJ2-1, with TRBD2 matching 10 bases. The DNA matches TRBJ2-7 better at its end, which makes the J call doubtful. The CDR3 DNA reads as TGTGCCAGCAGTTACGTCCTAGCGGGAGAGTGGAATGAGCAGTACTTC. This sequence encodes CASSYVLAGEWNEQYF.